These 21 T cell receptor beta chains came from one sample sequenced in a study of PD-1 blockade in classical Hodgkin lymphoma. All trial patients relapsed after autologous stem cell transplantation. Method: immunoSEQ multiplex PCR; TCRdb's copy keeps in-frame clones and lacks some. The data show about 46,000 clones, with about three quarters seen just once and 11% held by the top ten. The sample was peripheral blood mononuclear cells (PBMCs), taken at baseline. The receptors shown here come from a human donor with classical Hodgkin lymphoma.

The J gene is TRBJ2-3, the V gene TRBV11-3, with D uncertain. Germline assignment: CDR1 SGHNT and CDR2 YENEEA. V was cut by 0 bases and J by 2 bases, with 6 bases left in between. This CDR3 contains 14 residues. CDR3 coding DNA: TGTGCCAGCAGCTTAGACGGTTCCACAGATACGCAGTATTTT. Amino acid sequence: CASSLDGSTDTQYF.

The chain has TRBV9 and TRBJ2-1; D not certain. This CDR3 contains 16 residues. Germline V gives CDR1 SGDLS, CDR2 YYNGEE. V gave up 0 bases and J gave up 7 bases, with 17 bases separating them. CDR3 in DNA: TGTGCCAGCAGCGTAGTAGGGCTCTCGACCGGGAATGAGCAGTTCTTC. Protein sequence: CASSVVGLSTGNEQFF. The full variable domain, rest sourced from reference TRBV9 and TRBJ2-1, is DSGVTQTPKHLITATGQRVTLRCSPRSGDLSVYWYQQSLDQGLQFLIQYYNGEERAKGNILERFSAQQFPDLHSELNLSSLELGDSALYFCASSVVGLSTGNEQFFGPGTRLTVL.

This clone was observed once. The J gene is TRBJ1-2, the V gene TRBV9; D is undetermined. Trimming cost V 6 bases and J 4 bases, with 13 bases left between them. The CDR3 is made up of 13 amino acids. Germline lookup yields CDR1 SGDLS and CDR2 YYNGEE. This CDR3 reads CASKRRDGYGYTF. In DNA form, the CDR3 reads TGTGCCAGCAAAAGGAGGGATGGCTATGGCTACACCTTC.

The chain couples TRBV5-1 to TRBJ1-2, with a weak D call TRBD1 (5 bases). Per germline, CDR1 SGHRS and CDR2 YFSETQ. Trimming removed 0 bases at V and 2 bases at J, with 11 bases between. The CDR3 has 15 residues. CDR3 sequence: CASSLESGLNYGYTF. As DNA, the CDR3 is TGCGCCAGCAGCTTGGAGTCGGGACTAAACTATGGCTACACCTTC.

This chain uses TRBV21-1 with TRBJ2-5; the table's TRBD1 call for D was not verified on the DNA. TRBV21-1 is a pseudogene. The CDR3 sequence is 16 residues long. The CDR3 here is CASSKVSIVSDKTQYF. Here the CDR3 DNA reads TGTGCCAGCAGCAAAGTATCAATTGTCAGTGACAAGACCCAGTACTTC.

This chain joins TRBV30 and TRBJ2-4; 7 positions agree with TRBD1. The germline gives CDR1 GTSNPN, CDR2 SVGIG (reference sequence). J gave up 2 bases and V 4 bases, and 2 bases lay outside the gene matches. This CDR3 region has 13 residues. CDR3 in amino acids: CAWMTGSKNIQYF. CDR3 nucleotide sequence: TGTGCCTGGATGACAGGGTCCAAAAACATTCAGTACTTC.

The V call is TRBV7-8, the J call TRBJ2-3; 15 positions agree with TRBD2. The CDR3 length is 20 residues. Looked up from germline, CDR1 is SGHVS and CDR2 is FQNEAQ. The V segment lost 3 bases and the J segment 1 base; nucleotides outside the gene matches: 11. The CDR3 nucleotides are TGTGCCAGCAGCTTGGATAGGACTAGCGGGAGGGGATCACGCACAGATACGCAGTATTTT. Translation: CASSLDRTSGRGSRTDTQYF.

This clone was counted between two and nine times. V is TRBV29-1 and J is TRBJ1-1; D is uncertain. The CDR3 extends over 13 amino acids. Trimming removed 7 bases at V and 1 base at J, with 13 bases between. Germline CDR1 SQVTM, CDR2 ANQGSEA. The DNA for the CDR3 is TGCAGCGCGTCCAGACTCTCGAACACTGAAGCTTTCTTT. Translated, it gives CSASRLSNTEAFF.

The rearrangement links TRBV5-1 to TRBJ2-1; D gene ambiguous. The CDR3 loop spans 13 amino acids. CDR1 SGHRS and CDR2 YFSETQ come from the germline V gene. V dropped 2 bases and J dropped 3 bases, with 6 bases sitting between them. For the CDR3, the DNA is TGCGCCAGCAGCTTAGGCAACTACAATGAGCAGTTCTTC. Residues: CASSLGNYNEQFF.

The rearrangement uses TRBV5-5 and TRBJ1-5, with TRBD1 matching over 7 bases. Trimming cost V 0 bases and J 3 bases; bases outside gene matches: 3. The CDR3 runs 15 residues. Germline V gene lookup returns CDR1 SGHKS and CDR2 YYEKEE (reference sequence). As DNA, the CDR3 is TGTGCCAGCAGCTTGGAGGGGACAGACAATCAGCCCCAGCATTTT. Translating it yields CASSLEGTDNQPQHF. The whole variable domain, remainder taken from reference TRBV5-5 and TRBJ1-5, is DAGVTQSPTHLIKTRGQQVTLRCSPISGHKSVSWYQQVLGQGPQFIFQYYEKEERGRGNFPDRFSARQFPNYSSELNVNALLLGDSALYLCASSLEGTDNQPQHFGDGTRLSIL.

This chain connects TRBV7-9 to TRBJ2-1; 14 bases map to TRBD2. The CDR3 covers 19 residues. Germline V gene lookup returns CDR1 SEHNR and CDR2 FQNEAQ (reference sequence). The junction had 11 bases not matched to a gene; V was cut back by 6 bases and J by 1 base. In nucleotides, the CDR3 is TGTGCCAGCAGGCGAGGACTAGCGGGAGGACTTATATCCTACAATGAGCAGTTCTTC. This sequence encodes CASRRGLAGGLISYNEQFF. The full variable domain, rest sourced from reference TRBV7-9 and TRBJ2-1, is DTGVSQNPRHKITKRGQNVTFRCDPISEHNRLYWYRQTLGQGPEFLTYFQNEAQLEKSRLLSDRFSAERPKGSFSTLEIQRTEQGDSAMYLCASRRGLAGGLISYNEQFFGPGTRLTVL.

The gene calls are TRBV5-5 and TRBJ2-7; 9 nucleotides match TRBD1. Germline values: CDR1 SGHKS, CDR2 YYEKEE (reference sequence). V lost 3 bases, J lost 3 bases, and 4 bases stayed unmatched. This CDR3 region has 14 residues. For the CDR3, the DNA is TGTGCCAGCAGCTGGGGACAGGGCGTCTACGAGCAGTACTTC. Protein: CASSWGQGVYEQYF.

In regard to this clone: The identical CDR3 is also encoded by other nucleotide sequences in the sample. The chain is built from TRBV5-1 and TRBJ2-7, with 7 bases fitting TRBD1. The CDR3 sequence is 15 residues long. V shed 2 bases, J shed 3 bases, and the junction held 8 bases outside the gene matches. Germline CDR1 SGHRS, CDR2 YFSETQ. In DNA, the CDR3 is TGCGCCAGCAGCTTACGGACAGGAGGCCTCTACGAGCAGTACTTC. Translating it yields CASSLRTGGLYEQYF.

This clone was picked up a small number of times. V and J are TRBV28 and TRBJ2-7; no reliable D call. This CDR3 spans 15 amino acids. V gave up 2 bases and J gave up 4 bases, with 15 bases separating them. CDR1 is MDHEN and CDR2 is SYDVKM in the germline V gene. As DNA, the CDR3 is TGTGCCAGCAGTTTAATCGGACCCTTTACTTACGAGCAGTACTTC. Translated: CASSLIGPFTYEQYF.

The rearrangement joins TRBV4-1 to TRBJ1-1; 8 bases match TRBD1. V was pared by 7 bases and J by 3 bases, with 7 bases of the junction left unmatched. Germline loops: CDR1 MGHRA, CDR2 YSYEKL. The CDR3 is 14 amino acids. DNA of the CDR3: TGCGCCAGCAAGAGGATGACAGGGGACACTGAAGCTTTCTTT. This encodes CASKRMTGDTEAFF.

This clone was seen just once. The chain employs TRBV28 and TRBJ2-3; D possibly corresponds to TRBD1 (6 bases). The CDR3 totals 14 residues. Germline V gene lookup returns CDR1 MDHEN and CDR2 SYDVKM. Deletions cut 5 bases from V and 6 bases from J, with 15 bases between. CDR3 nucleotide sequence: TGTGCCAGCAGTCAATCTACAGGGTTGGATACGCAGTATTTT. Translation: CASSQSTGLDTQYF.

This clone was found many times. The rearrangement joins TRBV19 to TRBJ1-1; D might be TRBD1 (5 bases). The germline gives CDR1 LNHDA, CDR2 SQIVND (reference sequence). This CDR3 region has 12 residues. V lost 6 bases and J lost 5, with 10 bases in between. CDR3 region: CASRYGTTEAFF. CDR3 DNA: TGTGCCAGTAGGTATGGGACGACTGAAGCTTTCTTT.

This chain uses TRBV28 with TRBJ1-2; D might be TRBD1 (5 bases). Germline V gives CDR1 MDHEN, CDR2 SYDVKM. With 6 bases removed from V and 0 bases from J, the gap between germline ends came to 17 bases. There are 16 residues in the CDR3. The CDR3 DNA reads TGTGCCAGCAGGGGACCTTTCGGACAAGCTAACTATGGCTACACCTTC. Its protein is CASRGPFGQANYGYTF.

The chain combines TRBV10-3 with TRBJ2-2; maybe TRBD2 (5 bases). V dropped 5 bases and J dropped 4 bases, with 14 bases sitting between them. The CDR3 length is 15 residues. Germline CDR1 ENHRY, CDR2 SYGVKD. The CDR3, as DNA: TGTGCCATCAGTCCCTCCAGCGGTGGCACCGGGGAGCTGTTTTTT. Translating it yields CAISPSSGGTGELFF.

CDR3 coding DNA: TGTGCCAGCAGCGGAACAGGCTCTACCACCGGGGAGCTGTTTTTT. Protein: CASSGTGSTTGELFF. The rearrangement joins TRBV9 to TRBJ2-2; possibly TRBD1 for D (5 bases). The germline CDR1 and CDR2 sequences are SGDLS and YYNGEE. The CDR3 is made up of 15 amino acids. The V gene lost 3 bases and the J gene lost 4 bases, with 13 bases spanning the gap.

V usage is TRBV6-1 and J usage is TRBJ1-2, with 8 bases that match TRBD1. The CDR3 spans 14 residues. Looked up from germline, CDR1 is MNHNS and CDR2 is SASEGT. V lost 4 bases, J lost 2 bases, and 3 bases stayed unmatched. The CDR3 protein is CASSGTGKNYGYTF. CDR3 DNA sequence: TGTGCCAGCAGTGGGACAGGGAAGAACTATGGCTACACCTTC.